These 13 T cell receptor beta chains came from one sample sequenced in a study of blood T cell repertoires in COVID-19. Assay: immunoSEQ multiplex PCR; the TCRdb copy retains only in-frame clones and omits some. The repertoire holds some 43,000 clones, with about four fifths as singletons. The sequenced sample was peripheral blood. Source of these receptors: a woman aged 55-69 years with acute or convalescent COVID-19.

The J gene is TRBJ1-2, the V gene TRBV4-1; D may be TRBD1 (5 bases). The CDR3 consists of 16 residues. CDR1 is MGHRA and CDR2 is YSYEKL in the germline V gene. Trimming stripped 1 base from V and 0 bases from J, with 12 bases between. CDR3 region: CASSQGTLLANYGYTF. The CDR3 nucleotides are TGCGCCAGCAGCCAAGGGACACTCCTAGCTAACTATGGCTACACCTTC.

V and J are TRBV9 and TRBJ1-3, with a weak D call TRBD1 (5 bases). In germline, CDR1 is SGDLS, CDR2 YYNGEE. This CDR3 spans 13 amino acids. V lost 4 bases, J lost 6 bases, and 11 bases lay in between. CDR3 sequence (DNA): TGTGCCAGCAGCCGGGGGAGCGAAAACACCATATATTTT. Translation gives CASSRGSENTIYF.

The CDR3 coding sequence is TGTGCCAGCAGTATGACAGGGGTTGGAAACACCATATATTTT. This encodes CASSMTGVGNTIYF. The rearrangement links TRBV27 to TRBJ1-3; 8 bases agree with TRBD1. J was trimmed by 3 bases and V by 5 bases; bases with no gene match: 3. CDR1 and CDR2 from the germline V gene are MNHEY and SMNVEV (reference sequence). This CDR3 is 14 amino acids long.

This chain joins TRBV13 and TRBJ1-1; tentative D call: TRBD1 (6 bases). Germline CDR1 and CDR2: PRHDT and FYEKMQ (reference sequence). The CDR3 runs to 14 residues. The V end lost 2 bases, the J end lost 2 bases, and 9 bases lay between the germline ends. The CDR3 bases are TGTGCCAGCAGCTTATGGACAGAAAACACTGAAGCTTTCTTT. Protein product: CASSLWTENTEAFF.

The genes are TRBV6-1 and TRBJ1-3; the D is unclear. The CDR3 extends over 15 amino acids. In germline, CDR1 is MNHNS, CDR2 SASEGT. Trimming took 2 bases from V and 3 from J, leaving 11 bases between them. CDR3: CASSERNTDGNTIYF. In nucleotides, the CDR3 is TGTGCCAGCAGTGAAAGGAACACAGATGGAAACACCATATATTTT.

This clone was counted once. The chain uses TRBV9 and TRBJ2-7; the match to TRBD2 covers 7 bases. The J segment lost 6 bases and the V segment lost 0 bases, leaving 6 bases of the junction unmatched. The length of the CDR3 is 14 residues. The germline CDR1 and CDR2 sequences are SGDLS and YYNGEE. The CDR3 DNA is TGTGCCAGCAGCGTAGGGAGCGGGGCGGGCGAGCAGTACTTC. This sequence encodes CASSVGSGAGEQYF.

This clone was found a few times. The chain links TRBV27 to TRBJ2-1; 12 bases align to TRBD2. Trimming cost V 5 bases and J 0 bases; bases outside gene matches: 2. The germline gives CDR1 MNHEY, CDR2 SMNVEV (reference sequence). The CDR3 has 16 amino acids. CDR3 residues: CASSPLAGGSYNEQFF. The CDR3 DNA reads as TGTGCCAGCAGTCCACTAGCGGGGGGCTCCTACAATGAGCAGTTCTTC.

V and J are TRBV7-3 and TRBJ2-1, with D tentatively TRBD2 (5 bases). The germline CDR1 and CDR2 sequences are SGHTA and FQGTGA. V lost 1 base, J lost 5 bases, and 6 bases lay in between. The CDR3 has 13 residues. The CDR3 DNA reads TGTGCCAGCAGCTTAAGAGCGGACAATGAGCAGTTCTTC. Translation gives CASSLRADNEQFF. The full variable domain, in which reference TRBV7-3 and TRBJ2-1 provide the parts outside the CDR3, is GAGVSQTPSNKVTEKGKYVELRCDPISGHTALYWYRQSLGQGPEFLIYFQGTGAADDSGLPNDRFFAVRPEGSVSTLKIQRTERGDSAVYLCASSLRADNEQFFGPGTRLTVL.

V and J are TRBV27 and TRBJ1-2; TRBD1 matches 7 bases. The CDR3 contains 14 residues. The germline gives CDR1 MNHEY, CDR2 SMNVEV (reference sequence). J gave up 6 bases and V 6 bases, and 10 bases lay outside the gene matches. The CDR3 region is CASSGRGARNGYTF. CDR3 in DNA: TGTGCCAGCAGCGGCAGGGGGGCGCGAAATGGCTACACCTTC.

The gene calls are TRBV5-5 and TRBJ1-2; D not resolved. The V and J ends lost 0 bases and 6 bases respectively, with 12 bases between them. The CDR3 totals 14 residues. Germline assignment: CDR1 SGHKS and CDR2 YYEKEE (reference sequence). CDR3 region: CASSLGGGGDGYTF. CDR3 sequence (DNA): TGTGCCAGCAGCTTGGGAGGAGGTGGCGATGGCTACACCTTC.

The chain is built from TRBV18 and TRBJ1-2; D not certain. CDR1 and CDR2 (germline): KGHSH, LQKENI. Trimming took off 0 bases at V and 4 bases at J, with 12 bases between the two ends. The CDR3 totals 15 residues. The CDR3 DNA follows: TGTGCCAGCTCACCACCGGTCGGAGGGTCCTATGGCTACACCTTC. Encoded protein: CASSPPVGGSYGYTF.

The chain recombines TRBV30 with TRBJ2-5, with 10 bases lining up with TRBD2. V lost 0 bases and J lost 5; bases outside the gene matches: 6. CDR1 GTSNPN and CDR2 SVGIG come from the germline V gene (reference sequence). The CDR3 covers 15 residues. This CDR3 reads CAWSVGLAGVETQYF. The CDR3 DNA is TGTGCCTGGAGTGTCGGGCTAGCGGGGGTGGAGACCCAGTACTTC.

The chain recombines TRBV7-6 with TRBJ2-3; 10 bases align to TRBD2. Germline CDR1 SGHVS, CDR2 FNYEAQ. V trimming: 3 bases; J trimming: 0 bases; junction bases outside the gene matches: 9. The CDR3 spans 18 residues. The CDR3 region has the DNA TGTGCCAGCAGCTTCGAGGTAGCGGGGGGTCCTAGCACAGATACGCAGTATTTT. It codes for CASSFEVAGGPSTDTQYF.